This T cell receptor beta chain stems from a study of blood T cells in healthy people across ages. Study conclusions and caveats: Measured against age, TCR beta diversity per million T cells decreased in a roughly linear manner. PBMCs that were unsorted prevented a conclusive naive versus antigen-experienced comparison.

PBMCs, at least 7 million per sample, were isolated. As regards this clonotype: Its antigen is unknown.

The germline CDR1 and CDR2 sequences are DFQATT and SNEGSKA (reference sequence). The CDR3 spans 13 residues. V was pared by 1 base and J by 14 bases, with 10 bases of the junction left unmatched. For the second PCR, which ran for about 7 to 11 cycles, a sample-barcoded 5' primer and a J-beta primer mix were used. One entry per CDR3 protein results from TCRdb running MiXCR on the 5' RACE reads. The sample contains fewer than 900,000 distinct CDR3 sequences, more than 40% of which appear only once. The chain recombines TRBV20-1 with TRBJ2-1, with 8 bases fitting TRBD1. Input material: blood. The receptor comes from a woman aged 55-69 years in good health. The CDR3 loop is CSARVRSRGLEFF. CDR3 coding DNA: TGCAGTGCTAGAGTTCGATCCAGGGGGCTGGAGTTCTTC.